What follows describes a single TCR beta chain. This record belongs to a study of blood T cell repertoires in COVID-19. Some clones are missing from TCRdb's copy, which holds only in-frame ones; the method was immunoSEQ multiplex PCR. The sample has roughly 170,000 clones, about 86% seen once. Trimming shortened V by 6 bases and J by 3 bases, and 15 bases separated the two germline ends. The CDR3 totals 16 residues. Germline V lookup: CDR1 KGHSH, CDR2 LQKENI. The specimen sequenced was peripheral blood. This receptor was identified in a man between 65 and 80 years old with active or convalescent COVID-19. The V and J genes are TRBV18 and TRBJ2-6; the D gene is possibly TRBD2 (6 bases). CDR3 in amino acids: CASSPGVGNGANVLTF. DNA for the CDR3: TGTGCCAGCTCCCCGGGAGTGGGTAATGGGGCCAACGTCCTGACTTTC.